This passage covers 30 T cell receptor beta chains from one sample sequenced in a study of shared clonotypes between healthy human individuals. This table comes from immunoSEQ multiplex PCR, and its TCRdb copy is limited to in-frame clones, with some not included. The data hold 2 million to 2.5 million clones, with over 85% observed a single time. The sample was naive CD4+ T cells from PBMCs. The subset is: CD45RA+ positively selected. The receptors derive from a man aged 18-30 years in good health. Some clones in this sample may be carry-over from other donors' samples.

This clone was detected only a few times. In DNA, the CDR3 is TGTGCCAGCACTGAACAGGGGGGGAGCAATCAGCCCCAGCATTTT. It yields the protein CASTEQGGSNQPQHF. J is TRBJ1-5 and V is TRBV6-6, with 8 bases aligning to TRBD1. The CDR3 has 15 amino acids. V shed 7 bases, J shed 1 base, and the junction held 6 bases outside the gene matches. Germline V CDR1 and CDR2: MNHNY, SVGAGI (reference sequence).

The rearrangement joins TRBV4-1 to TRBJ1-1; no firm D call. This CDR3 spans 17 amino acids. Germline V gives CDR1 MGHRA, CDR2 YSYEKL. V lost 0 bases and J 0 bases, leaving 14 bases between the germline ends. The CDR3 nucleotides read TGCGCCAGCAGCCAAGATCCCCAGCGCTCCTTGAACACTGAAGCTTTCTTT. It specifies CASSQDPQRSLNTEAFF.

This chain links TRBV28 with TRBJ2-1; D is unresolved. The CDR3 covers 17 residues. Germline assignment: CDR1 MDHEN and CDR2 SYDVKM. Between the trimmed V and J ends, which lost 3 bases and 2 bases, there was a span of 17 bases. CDR3 region: CASSFPRADRPYNEQFF. CDR3 coding DNA: TGTGCCAGCAGTTTCCCCCGGGCGGACCGGCCCTACAATGAGCAGTTCTTC.

The chain joins TRBV19 to TRBJ1-3, with D unresolved. The CDR3 extends over 14 amino acids. Germline-derived CDR1 and CDR2 are LNHDA and SQIVND (reference sequence). V lost 5 bases and J 0 bases, leaving 8 bases between the germline ends. The CDR3 protein is CASSDTPSGNTIYF. CDR3 bases: TGTGCCAGTAGTGACACTCCCTCTGGAAACACCATATATTTT.

CDR3 amino acids: CASSFGGGKTDTQYF. Written as DNA, the CDR3 is TGTGCCAGCAGCTTCGGAGGGGGCAAGACAGATACGCAGTATTTT. This sequence joins TRBV7-8 and TRBJ2-3; D is perhaps TRBD1 (7 bases). Trimming cost V 3 bases and J 3 bases, with 13 bases left between them. The CDR3 covers 15 residues. From germline, CDR1 is SGHVS and CDR2 FQNEAQ.

Comments on this clone: This sample also contains other DNA sequences that code for the same CDR3. The chain employs TRBV18 and TRBJ1-4; TRBD1 agrees at 7 bases. CDR3 length: 13 residues. V lost 3 bases and J lost 7; bases outside the gene matches: 2. Germline V gives CDR1 KGHSH, CDR2 LQKENI. The CDR3 loop is CASSPGDSEKLFF. The CDR3 nucleotides are TGTGCCAGCTCACCGGGGGACAGTGAAAAACTGTTTTTT.

Concerning this clone: Other DNA sequences in this sample translate to the same CDR3. The V call is TRBV2, the J call TRBJ2-2; D not certain. V was cut by 4 bases and J by 5 bases, with 5 bases left in between. CDR1 is SNHLY, CDR2 FYNNEI, per germline. The CDR3 covers 12 residues. CDR3 DNA sequence: TGTGCCAGCAGTGCTAATACCGGGGAGCTGTTTTTT. Amino acid sequence: CASSANTGELFF.

The chain uses TRBV2 and TRBJ2-7, with 8 bases lining up with TRBD1. Looked up from germline, CDR1 is SNHLY and CDR2 is FYNNEI. This CDR3 region has 15 residues. V lost 6 bases, J lost 2 bases, and 9 bases stayed unmatched. The CDR3 DNA reads TGTGCCAGCAGGAGCGCCAGGACAGGGACCTACGAGCAGTACTTC. Translated, it gives CASRSARTGTYEQYF.

The rearrangement links TRBV25-1 to TRBJ1-5; a weak D match, TRBD1 (6 bases). V was cut by 2 bases and J by 8 bases, with 7 bases left in between. Per germline, CDR1 MGHDK and CDR2 SYGVNS. The CDR3 runs to 12 residues. The CDR3 loop is CASSEQGKPQHF. The CDR3 DNA reads as TGTGCCAGCAGTGAACAGGGGAAGCCCCAGCATTTT.

With respect to this clone: At the DNA level, this CDR3 is encoded by other sequences in the same sample as well. V is TRBV15 and J is TRBJ2-5, with D unclear. Germline V lookup: CDR1 LNHNV, CDR2 YYDKDF (reference sequence). Between the trimmed V and J ends, which lost 3 bases and 2 bases, there was a span of 7 bases. CDR3 length: 13 residues. DNA of the CDR3: TGTGCCACCAGCAGGGATTCACAAGAGACCCAGTACTTC. It codes for CATSRDSQETQYF. Filled out from reference TRBV15 and TRBJ2-5, the complete variable domain reads DAMVIQNPRYQVTQFGKPVTLSCSQTLNHNVMYWYQQKSSQAPKLLFHYYDKDFNNEADTPDNFQSRRPNTSFCFLDIRSPGLGDTAMYLCATSRDSQETQYFGPGTRLLVL.

The table lists this clone with a count of one. The gene calls are TRBV6-1 and TRBJ2-2, with D possibly being TRBD2 (5 bases). The ends were cut back, 7 bases at V and 6 bases at J, with 12 bases in the middle. The CDR3 runs to 13 residues. Germline V gives CDR1 MNHNS, CDR2 SASEGT. Here the CDR3 reads CASMISAPGELFF. The DNA of the CDR3 is TGTGCCAGCATGATTAGCGCGCCCGGGGAGCTGTTTTTT.

V and J are TRBV14 and TRBJ2-5; 9 bases are shared with TRBD2. The CDR3 covers 18 residues. V trimming: 0 bases; J trimming: 5 bases; junction bases outside the gene matches: 13. The germline CDR1 and CDR2 sequences are SGHDN and FVKESK. In nucleotides, the CDR3 is TGTGCCAGCAGCCAAGATGGGGGACTAGCCAAGCCGTATGAGACCCAGTACTTC. It specifies CASSQDGGLAKPYETQYF.

This chain connects TRBV7-6 to TRBJ1-2; TRBD1 is a possible D gene (6 bases). The germline CDR1 and CDR2 sequences are SGHVS and FNYEAQ. Deletions cut 2 bases from V and 8 bases from J, with 12 bases between. The CDR3 has 13 amino acids. CDR3 sequence reads: CASSLQGKRGYTF. CDR3 nucleotide sequence: TGTGCCAGCAGCTTACAGGGGAAACGAGGCTACACCTTC.

The V gene is TRBV7-2, the J gene TRBJ1-1; weak D call: TRBD1 (6 bases). The CDR3 runs to 14 residues. Trimming took off 0 bases at V and 11 bases at J, with 16 bases between the two ends. Germline V gene sequence: CDR1 SGHTA, CDR2 FQGNSA. The CDR3, as DNA: TGTGCCAGCAGCTTAGCGCTCGGGGGCGCGGGGGCTTTCTTT. Translated: CASSLALGGAGAFF.

The V and J genes are TRBV5-1 and TRBJ1-4; D gene uncertain. CDR3 length: 15 amino acids. CDR1 is SGHRS, CDR2 YFSETQ, per germline. V was cut by 1 base and J by 1 base, with 8 bases left in between. CDR3 DNA sequence: TGCGCCAGCAGCTTGTCTCACTTAACTAATGAAAAACTGTTTTTT. This encodes CASSLSHLTNEKLFF.

This chain joins TRBV5-1 and TRBJ2-3, with 10 bases that match TRBD1. The trim removed 6 bases at V and 1 base at J, leaving 8 bases unmatched. Germline CDR1 reads SGHRS; CDR2 reads YFSETQ. The CDR3 has 16 residues. The chain's CDR3 is CASTGTGAPGTDTQYF. CDR3 nucleotide sequence: TGCGCCAGCACCGGGACAGGGGCCCCCGGCACAGATACGCAGTATTTT.

Turning to this clone: The same CDR3 also results from other DNA sequences found in this sample. The rearrangement uses TRBV18 and TRBJ1-3; no clear D. Germline V lookup: CDR1 KGHSH, CDR2 LQKENI. Trimming shortened V by 3 bases and J by 4 bases, and 7 bases separated the two germline ends. This CDR3 has 13 residues. This CDR3 reads CASSPLSGNTIYF. In nucleotides, the CDR3 is TGTGCCAGCTCACCTCTGAGCGGAAACACCATATATTTT. Supplemented by reference TRBV18 and TRBJ1-3, the full variable domain reads NAGVMQNPRHLVRRRGQEARLRCSPMKGHSHVYWYRQLPEEGLKFMVYLQKENIIDESGMPKERFSAEFPKEGPSILRIQQVVRGDSAAYFCASSPLSGNTIYFGEGSWLTVV.

The CDR3 loop reads CAIRGREETQYF. For the CDR3, the DNA is TGTGCCATCCGGGGCAGGGAAGAGACCCAGTACTTC. The chain recombines TRBV10-3 with TRBJ2-5; D tentatively reads TRBD1 or TRBD2 (5 bases each). The V gene lost 8 bases and the J gene lost 3 bases, with 10 bases spanning the gap. This CDR3 is 12 amino acids long. The germline gives CDR1 ENHRY, CDR2 SYGVKD.

The rearrangement uses TRBV10-3 and TRBJ1-2; perhaps TRBD1 as D (5 bases). Germline lookup yields CDR1 ENHRY and CDR2 SYGVKD. The CDR3 has 15 amino acids. The V end was cut by 5 bases, the J end by 1 base, with 14 bases between. The CDR3 loop is CAISNSRQINYGYTF. The CDR3 bases are TGTGCCATCAGTAACTCCAGACAGATTAACTATGGCTACACCTTC.

Details on this clone: The sample holds other DNA sequences that translate to the same CDR3. The chain employs TRBV30 and TRBJ1-2, with a tentative D call TRBD1 (5 bases). V lost 0 bases, J lost 5 bases, and 10 bases lay in between. The CDR3 spans 13 residues. Germline CDR1 reads GTSNPN; CDR2 reads SVGIG (reference sequence). The CDR3 protein is CAWSVSAGYGYTF. DNA of the CDR3: TGTGCCTGGAGTGTATCGGCAGGGTATGGCTACACCTTC.

This sequence joins TRBV27 and TRBJ2-5; D possibly corresponds to TRBD1 (7 bases). The CDR3 has 13 amino acids. Trimming cost V 7 bases and J 5 bases, with 14 bases left between them. Germline CDR1 reads MNHEY; CDR2 reads SMNVEV (reference sequence). The chain's CDR3 is CASMTPGGETQYF. DNA of the CDR3: TGTGCCAGCATGACCCCAGGGGGGGAGACCCAGTACTTC.

Remarks on this clone: Distinct nucleotide sequences in the sample also encode this CDR3. The rearrangement uses TRBV29-1 and TRBJ2-6; no definite D call. Germline values: CDR1 SQVTM, CDR2 ANQGSEA. The CDR3 has 13 amino acids. Trimming cost V 6 bases and J 1 base, with 7 bases left between them. CDR3 sequence (DNA): TGCAGCGTCTCAGGTTCTGGGGCCAACGTCCTGACTTTC. This encodes CSVSGSGANVLTF. Full variable domain (outside the CDR3, taken from reference TRBV29-1 and TRBJ2-6): SAVISQKPSRDICQRGTSLTIQCQVDSQVTMMFWYRQQPGQSLTLIATANQGSEATYESGFVIDKFPISRPNLTFSTLTVSNMSPEDSSIYLCSVSGSGANVLTFGAGSRLTVL.

This clone was recorded once. The V call is TRBV6-5, the J call TRBJ2-7, with TRBD2 matching over 10 bases. After removal of 6 bases from V and 2 bases from J, the junction contained 7 bases not matched to a gene. The CDR3 contains 15 residues. The V gene's germline CDR1 is MNHEY and CDR2 SVGAGI. CDR3: CASRSGLAVTYEQYF. The CDR3 DNA reads TGTGCCAGCAGATCCGGACTAGCGGTAACCTACGAGCAGTACTTC.

The chain employs TRBV7-2 and TRBJ2-7; 15 bases match TRBD2. The CDR3 extends over 14 amino acids. V gave up 3 bases and J gave up 11 bases; unmatched junction bases: 5. Germline V CDR1 and CDR2: SGHTA, FQGNSA. CDR3 bases: TGTGCCAGCAGCTTGCGGACTAGCGGGAGGGCCGAGTACTTC. Translation: CASSLRTSGRAEYF.

The chain links TRBV6-5 to TRBJ2-5, with a tentative D call TRBD1 (5 bases). This CDR3 is built from 16 residues. The V gene's germline CDR1 is MNHEY and CDR2 SVGAGI. The germline V and J ends were trimmed by 0 bases and 4 bases, with 15 bases remaining between them. The CDR3 DNA follows: TGTGCCAGCAGTTACTCCTTTCCGAGGCAGGGAGAGACCCAGTACTTC. Encoded protein: CASSYSFPRQGETQYF.

V usage is TRBV2 and J usage is TRBJ1-1; D is unclear. The CDR3 totals 13 residues. CDR1 is SNHLY, CDR2 FYNNEI, per germline. V lost 5 bases and J 0 bases, leaving 7 bases between the germline ends. The chain's CDR3 is CASSSEMNTEAFF. The CDR3 DNA sequence: TGTGCCAGCAGTTCAGAGATGAACACTGAAGCTTTCTTT.

V is TRBV6-5 and J is TRBJ2-2, with D perhaps TRBD1 (5 bases). With 6 bases removed from V and 6 bases from J, the gap between germline ends came to 11 bases. The CDR3 runs 13 residues. CDR1 and CDR2 from the germline V gene are MNHEY and SVGAGI. The CDR3 nucleotides read TGTGCCAGCAGCCGAAAGGGGTCCGGGGAGCTGTTTTTT. Its translation is CASSRKGSGELFF.

This chain joins TRBV30 and TRBJ2-1, with D possibly matching TRBD1 (6 bases). CDR1 and CDR2 (germline): GTSNPN, SVGIG (reference sequence). The CDR3 totals 14 residues. V was cut by 4 bases and J by 0 bases, with 10 bases left in between. As DNA, the CDR3 is TGTGCCTGGAACACAGGGAGCTCCTACAATGAGCAGTTCTTC. It codes for CAWNTGSSYNEQFF.

This clone was seen only a few times. V gene TRBV7-2 combines with J gene TRBJ1-4; no definite D call. Trimming removed 4 bases at V and 6 bases at J, with 12 bases between. Germline-derived CDR1 and CDR2 are SGHTA and FQGNSA. The CDR3 is 14 amino acids. The CDR3 DNA follows: TGTGCCAGCAGCTCGATGGGAGGTTATGAAAAACTGTTTTTT. Its translation: CASSSMGGYEKLFF.

This clone occurred once. The rearrangement uses TRBV19 and TRBJ2-3; D not resolved. V was pared by 3 bases and J by 2 bases, with 9 bases between. This CDR3 has 14 residues. Germline V gives CDR1 LNHDA, CDR2 SQIVND (reference sequence). The CDR3 is CASSIRQATDTQYF. The CDR3 nucleotides are TGTGCCAGTAGTATTCGGCAGGCCACAGATACGCAGTATTTT.